This TCR beta chain was captured by sequencing in a study of Ad26.COV2.S vaccination and SARS-CoV-2 variants. At the level of the study: In the study, Ad26.COV2.S was injected intramuscularly once, or twice 56 days apart.

Trimming took 7 bases from V and 1 from J; bases not matched to a gene: 2. The germline V gene encodes CDR1 MNHEY and CDR2 SVGAGI. CDR3 length equals 14 residues. TCRdb keeps only in-frame clones here, not all; method: immunoSEQ multiplex PCR. The data contain approximately 350,000 clones, about 80% of them singletons. Overall study results and limits: Substantial post-vaccination breadth of spike-specific CD8+ and CD4+ T cell responses was reported. Measurement of non-spike TCR breadth gave similar results in vaccine and placebo recipients.

Noted treatment: roughly 18 received Ad26.COV2.S at low or high dose, single or two shots; five or six received placebo; per-sample allocation not given. The samples date from day 63 after the first vaccine or placebo injection. A remark on this clone: What it binds is not known.

The V call is TRBV6-5, the J call TRBJ2-3; TRBD2 matches 10 bases. This clonotype originated in a person between 18 and 60 years old who received the Ad26.COV2.S COVID-19 vaccine or a placebo. The sequences come from peripheral blood, collected in a trial of Ad26.COV2.S vaccine versus placebo. The CDR3 nucleotides are TGTGCCAGCACTCTAGCGGGAGGCACAGATACGCAGTATTTT. Its protein product is CASTLAGGTDTQYF.